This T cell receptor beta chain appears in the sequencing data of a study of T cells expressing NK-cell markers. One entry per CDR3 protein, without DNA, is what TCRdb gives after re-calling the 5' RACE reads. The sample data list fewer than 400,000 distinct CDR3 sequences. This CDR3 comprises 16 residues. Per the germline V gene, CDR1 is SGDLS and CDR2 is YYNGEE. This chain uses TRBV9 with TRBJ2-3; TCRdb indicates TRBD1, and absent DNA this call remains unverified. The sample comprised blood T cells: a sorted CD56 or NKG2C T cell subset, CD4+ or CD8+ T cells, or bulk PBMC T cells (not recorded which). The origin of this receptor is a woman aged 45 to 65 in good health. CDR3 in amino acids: CASSSRSGYRTDTQYF.